This entry concerns a single T cell receptor beta chain. This clonotype was seen many times. This receptor's antigen is unknown. Base qualities are not provided; no much larger clone lies one nucleotide away. This record belongs to a study of response to subunit inactivated influenza vaccine (dated by TCRdb to 2017 to 2018). Turning to the overall study: The study used deep quantitative T cell receptor repertoire profiling to track responses to a trivalent subunit inactivated influenza vaccine. The paper's findings and limits, for the study overall: According to the authors, only a limited number of new T cells may be recruited by each seasonal influenza vaccination.

According to the germline V gene, CDR1 reads SGHTA and CDR2 reads FQGNSA. Including cysteine and phenylalanine, the CDR3 has 15 amino acids. Only CDR3 DNA remains: 45 bases, in frame from the first base. V has 3 bases trimmed and J has 7 bases trimmed; junction bases matching no gene number 9. The library relied on RT-PCR. The sequencing machine was an Illumina HiSeq 2500. In-frame beta chains were kept once TCRdb had trimmed the public reads at Q25 with fastp and called clones with MiXCR. Records with the same CDR3 protein are collapsed into one entry carrying the most frequent genes and DNA. This sample gives 560,000 or so distinct CDR3 sequences in total; roughly 8.2% of them show up just once. The top ten clones comprise approximately 13% of the sample.

The sequencing here drew on PBMCs from blood, taken less than 25 months after vaccination. This receptor was taken from a man between 50 and 69 years old who received an inactivated influenza vaccine. Donor details come from another sample of the same person, matched by shared clones. Recombination connected TRBV7-2 to TRBJ2-7; 10 nucleotides in the junction match TRBD2. The bases are TGTGCCAGCAGCTTTGGAAGCGGGAGGGCCCGTGAGCAGTACTTC. It is translated as CASSFGSGRAREQYF.